This T cell receptor (beta chain) was sequenced in a study of response to subunit inactivated influenza vaccine. V shed 4 bases and J 0 bases; nucleotides not matched to a gene: 4. The CDR3 spans 15 residues. Germline V gives CDR1 SQVTM, CDR2 ANQGSEA. This clonotype was counted a few times. TCRdb recomputed calls from the RT-PCR reads with MiXCR, one row per CDR3 protein. The sample carries around 530,000 distinct CDR3 sequences, approximately 15% recorded once. Sequences were derived from CD4+ T cells sorted from PBMCs, sampled less than 30 months after vaccination. The chain joins TRBV29-1 to TRBJ1-3, with 9 bases fitting TRBD1. The sequence was collected from a man between 50 and 75 years old who received an inactivated influenza vaccine. The CDR3 DNA reads TGCAGCGTTGGGACAGGGGCCTTCTCTGGAAACACCATATATTTT. Amino acid sequence: CSVGTGAFSGNTIYF.